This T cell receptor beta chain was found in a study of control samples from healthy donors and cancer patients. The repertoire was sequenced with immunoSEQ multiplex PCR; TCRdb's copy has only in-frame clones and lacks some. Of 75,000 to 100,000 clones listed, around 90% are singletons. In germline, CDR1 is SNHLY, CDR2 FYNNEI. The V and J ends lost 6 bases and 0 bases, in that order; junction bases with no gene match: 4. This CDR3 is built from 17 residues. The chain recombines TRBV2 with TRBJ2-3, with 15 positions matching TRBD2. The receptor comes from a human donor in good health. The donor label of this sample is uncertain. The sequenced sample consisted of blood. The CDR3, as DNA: TGTGCCAGCAGAGGGACTAGCGGGGGGCTTAGCACAGATACGCAGTATTTT. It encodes CASRGTSGGLSTDTQYF. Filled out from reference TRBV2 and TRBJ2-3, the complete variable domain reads EPEVTQTPSHQVTQMGQEVILRCVPISNHLYFYWYRQILGQKVEFLVSFYNNEISEKSEIFDDQFSVERPDGSNFTLKIRSTKLEDSAMYFCASRGTSGGLSTDTQYFGPGTRLTVL.